The clone carrying this T cell receptor beta chain appeared once. The sample is drawn from a study of blood T cell repertoires in COVID-19. Study details: The study drew acute and convalescent COVID-19 samples from the United States, Italy and Spain. T cells, B-cell-depleted T cells, or PBMCs supplied cDNA or gDNA.

Authors' data handling: Amplification from reference gene primers served as the basis for estimated nucleated cell counts. Data came from immunoSEQ multiplex PCR; TCRdb stores just in-frame clones and leaves some out. Clone size and V and J calls were adopted from that table, with D and trimming inferred from the DNA. The sample includes 55,000 to 85,000 clones, approximately 90% of them seen just once. CDR1 SGHRS and CDR2 YFSETQ come from the germline V gene. V dropped 2 bases and J dropped 4; count of bases not matched to a gene: 12. This CDR3 is 18 amino acids long. Source material: peripheral blood. This TCR was recovered from a woman between 18 and 29 years old with acute or convalescent COVID-19. V and J are TRBV5-1 and TRBJ2-2; TRBD2 aligns across 9 bases. Written as DNA, the CDR3 is TGCGCCAGCAGCTTATCCTTTAGCGGGAGCTTTGGCACCGGGGAGCTGTTTTTT. It translates to CASSLSFSGSFGTGELFF.